This T cell receptor (beta chain) was identified during a study of OX40 agonist ivuxolimab in advanced cancers. This CDR3 comprises 14 residues. Trimming stripped 3 bases from V and 4 bases from J, with 10 bases between. Clones were read by immunoSEQ multiplex PCR, and TCRdb kept only the in-frame ones, dropping some. Of tens of thousands of clones listed, about 90% are singletons. The chain joins TRBV23-1 to TRBJ2-4; D is undetermined. TRBV23-1 qualifies as an ORF whose function is uncertain. The source material was CD4+ or CD8+ T cells sorted from blood, sampled in a trial of the OX40 agonist ivuxolimab. The receptor was derived from an adult with an advanced solid tumor such as melanoma, head and neck, liver or kidney cancer. CDR3 region: CASSQGMTKNIQYF. As DNA, the CDR3 is TGCGCCAGCAGTCAGGGGATGACAAAAAACATTCAGTACTTC.